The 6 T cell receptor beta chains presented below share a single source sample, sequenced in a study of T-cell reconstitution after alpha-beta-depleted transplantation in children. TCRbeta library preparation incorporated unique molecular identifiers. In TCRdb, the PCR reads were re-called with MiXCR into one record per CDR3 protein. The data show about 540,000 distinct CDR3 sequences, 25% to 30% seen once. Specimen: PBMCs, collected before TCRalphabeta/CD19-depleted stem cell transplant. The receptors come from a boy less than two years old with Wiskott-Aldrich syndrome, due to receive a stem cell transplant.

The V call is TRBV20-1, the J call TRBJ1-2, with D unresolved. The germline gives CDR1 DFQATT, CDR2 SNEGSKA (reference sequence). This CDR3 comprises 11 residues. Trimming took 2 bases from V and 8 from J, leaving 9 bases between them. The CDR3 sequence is CSARLGQGYTF. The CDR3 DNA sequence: TGCAGTGCTAGACTAGGGCAGGGCTACACCTTC.

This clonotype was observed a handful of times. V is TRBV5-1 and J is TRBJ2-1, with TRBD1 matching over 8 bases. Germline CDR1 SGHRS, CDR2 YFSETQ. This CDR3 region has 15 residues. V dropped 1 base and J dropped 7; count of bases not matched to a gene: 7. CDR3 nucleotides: TGCGCCAGCAGCTTGCGGACAGGGCCTCAAAATGAGCAGTTCTTC. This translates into CASSLRTGPQNEQFF.

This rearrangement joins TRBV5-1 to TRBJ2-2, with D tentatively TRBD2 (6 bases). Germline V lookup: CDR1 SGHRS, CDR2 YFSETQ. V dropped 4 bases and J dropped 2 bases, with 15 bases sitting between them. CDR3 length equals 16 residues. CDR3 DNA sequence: TGCGCCAGCAGCGGGGGACTCCAGTACAACACCGGGGAGCTGTTTTTT. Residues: CASSGGLQYNTGELFF.

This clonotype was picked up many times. CDR3 region: CASSQVGEQYF. In nucleotides, the CDR3 is TGTGCCAGCAGCCAAGTGGGCGAGCAGTACTTC. The chain recombines TRBV3-1 with TRBJ2-7; D is ambiguous. CDR1 is LGHDT and CDR2 is YNNKEL in the germline V gene (reference sequence). The CDR3 has 11 residues. The V end was cut by 1 base, the J end by 6 bases, with 4 bases between.

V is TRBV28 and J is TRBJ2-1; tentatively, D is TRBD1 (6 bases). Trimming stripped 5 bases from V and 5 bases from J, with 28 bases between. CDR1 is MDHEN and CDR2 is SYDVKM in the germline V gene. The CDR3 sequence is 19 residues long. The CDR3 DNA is TGTGCCAGCAGTCTCGGGACAAACTGGATCACTCAGAAGAACAATGAGCAGTTCTTC. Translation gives CASSLGTNWITQKNNEQFF.

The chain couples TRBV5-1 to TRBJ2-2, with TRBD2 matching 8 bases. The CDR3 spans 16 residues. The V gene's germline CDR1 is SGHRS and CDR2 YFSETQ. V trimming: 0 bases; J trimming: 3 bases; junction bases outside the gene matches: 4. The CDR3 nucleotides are TGCGCCAGCAGCTTGGCGGGAGGGCAGTACACCGGGGAGCTGTTTTTT. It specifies CASSLAGGQYTGELFF. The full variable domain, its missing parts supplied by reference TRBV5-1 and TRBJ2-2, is KAGVTQTPRYLIKTRGQQVTLSCSPISGHRSVSWYQQTPGQGLQFLFEYFSETQRNKGNFPGRFSGRQFSNSRSEMNVSTLELGDSALYLCASSLAGGQYTGELFFGEGSRLTVL.